This TCR beta chain was observed in a study of blood T cell repertoires in COVID-19 (TCRdb year 2020). Regarding the study in general: Samples from collaborators originated in the United States, Italy and Spain and spanned both the acute and convalescent phases of COVID-19. The prospective study material was composed of cDNA or gDNA derived from T cells, B-cell-depleted T cells, or PBMCs. Where available, HLA class I and class II types were taken from metadata supplied by the sample provider and were not determined by assay-based typing. The sample metadata nearly always contained a de-identified subject ID, COVID-19 status, age in years and sex. A freely available public database, intended as a resource for researchers studying the immune response to SARS-CoV-2, is where the repertoires were released. Subjects who had been exposed to COVID-19, were actively infected with it, or had recovered from it provided the deeply sampled blood TCRbeta repertoires that made up the dataset. Samples came from the ongoing ImmuneRACE study (first 160 participants) plus 1,254 subjects from 6 global collaborators. On the study overall, not on this receptor specifically: The quantity of clinical and demographic metadata differed by source and by participant and was supplied without curation.

The collaborating institutions used their own protocols to collect whole blood in K2EDTA tubes. For TCRbeta analysis, collaborators shipped samples as frozen whole blood, isolated PBMCs, or DNA extracted from either of those sample types. With respect to this clone: Its antigen remains undetermined. No qualities accompany the bases; no much larger clone lies one base away.

The immunoSEQ Assay, a bias-controlled multiplex PCR, was used to amplify TCRbeta CDR3 regions from genomic DNA. The study's own analysis went as follows. Nucleated cell counts per sample were estimated from amplification of reference gene primers within the assay. To quantify the absolute abundance of each unique TCRbeta CDR3 rearrangement, sequence reads were collapsed and filtered. For each sample, productive Simpson clonality was calculated as the square root of Simpson's diversity index across productive rearrangements. TCRdb mirrors the immuneACCESS table, restricted to in-frame sequences. Some clones are absent from its copies; in checked studies, under half trace to an unresolved V gene, and the reason for the others is unknown. V and J calls and clone size follow that table, whereas D and trimming were derived from the DNA. Across this sample there are 45,000 or so clones, with about 81% seen only once. Under 45% of the sample comes from the top ten.

The CDR3 covers 15 residues, taking in both the cysteine and the phenylalanine. Only the CDR3 DNA stays, 45 bases, in frame from base 1. The germline V gene (reference sequence) provides CDR1 MNHEY and CDR2 SMNVEV. Trimmed from V: 0 bases; trimmed from J: 9 bases; junction bases lacking a gene match: 2. Sequenced sample: peripheral blood. Recombination joined TRBV27 with TRBJ1-6, and TRBD1 matches 10 of the central bases. The clonotype was recovered from a human donor in a cohort sampled during active COVID-19. The DNA reads TGTGCCAGCAGTTTATCGGGACAGGGGTCTTCACCCCTCCACTTT. Translation gives CASSLSGQGSSPLHF.